These T cell receptor beta chains were read from a single sample in a study of blood T cells in healthy people across ages. TCRdb redid the calling of the 5' RACE reads with MiXCR, one entry per CDR3 protein. The sample carries roughly 2 million distinct CDR3 sequences, around half recorded once. Sequenced material: blood. The receptors originated from a woman aged 40-49 years in good health. The CDR3 runs from the conserved cysteine through the conserved F or W. The D gene is left open where the match is weak. A row's size may be missing; if present it is once, few, many or a size class.

>13|NA|TRBD2|TRBV6-6|TRBJ2-5
TGTGCAATACGGAGCGGGGGGGAGGAGGCCCAGTACTTC
CAIRSGGEEAQYF
>13|NA|TRBD2|TRBV4-1|TRBJ2-1
TGCGCCTGCAGTACTAGCGGGGGGTATGAGCAGTTCTTC
CACSTSGGYEQFF
>16|NA|NA|TRBV5-1|TRBJ1-4
TGCGCCAGCAGCTTGGCCCGGGGGAGGTCTGTTGAAGAACTGTTTTTT
CASSLARGRSVEELFF
>21|NA|NA|TRBV28|TRBJ1-2
TGTGCCAGCAGTTTCCGATATGGGGGGCTGGCAGGGCGAGCTAATGAGTATGGCTACACCTTC
CASSFRYGGLAGRANEYGYTF
>12|NA|NA|TRBV29-1|TRBJ1-2
TGCAGCGTTGAAGGGACCCACTATGGCTACACCTTC
CSVEGTHYGYTF
>15|NA|NA|TRBV4-1|TRBJ1-2
TGCGCCAGCAGCCAAGCTCAGGTAGCTAACTATGGCTACACCTTC
CASSQAQVANYGYTF
>16|NA|TRBD1|TRBV9|TRBJ2-2
TGTGCCAGCAGCGTCGGACAGGGGGGTAACACCGGGGAGCTGTTTTTT
CASSVGQGGNTGELFF
>16|few|NA|TRBV27|TRBJ1-5
TGTGCCAGCAGCTTACACCATGGGCAGGGAAATCAGCCCCAGCATTTT
CASSLHHGQGNQPQHF
>14|NA|NA|TRBV20-1|TRBJ2-7
TGCAGTGCTAGACGGTTCGGTAGTGTTGACGAGCAGTACTTC
CSARRFGSVDEQYF
>14|few|TRBD1|TRBV20-1|TRBJ2-1
TGCAGTGCTAGAAAGGACAGGGTCTACAATGAGCAGTTCTTC
CSARKDRVYNEQFF
>15|NA|NA|TRBV20-1|TRBJ2-5
TGCAGTGCTAGGTTCACACGGCCCTTACGGGAGACCCAGTACTTC
CSARFTRPLRETQYF
>14|NA|NA|TRBV7-9|TRBJ1-2
TGTGCCAGCAGCTTGGCCGGAGGTACTTTGAGCTACACCTTC
CASSLAGGTLSYTF
>11|NA|NA|TRBV29-1|TRBJ2-5
TGCAGCGCAGGTCAATGGGAGACCCAGTACTTC
CSAGQWETQYF
>14|few|NA|TRBV29-1|TRBJ2-1
TGCAGCGTTGTTGCCCTGGGGGCCTACAATGAGCAGTTCTTC
CSVVALGAYNEQFF
>17|NA|TRBD2|TRBV7-9|TRBJ2-5
TGTGCCAGCAGCTTAGCGCATGACGGGGCGGGAGAGGAGACCCAGTACTTC
CASSLAHDGAGEETQYF
>15|NA|TRBD2|TRBV6-2/TRBV6-3|TRBJ2-4
TGTGCCAGCAGTTCCTCGGGGACTAGCAAAAACATTCAGTACTTC
CASSSSGTSKNIQYF
>12|NA|TRBD1|TRBV11-1|TRBJ1-1
TGTGCCATCCTCAAGGGACAGTGTGAAGCTTTCTTT
CAILKGQCEAFF
>15|NA|NA|TRBV4-1|TRBJ2-6
TGCGCCAGCAGCCAGATTTACTCTGGGGCCAACGTCCTGACTTTC
CASSQIYSGANVLTF
>15|NA|TRBD2|TRBV10-3|TRBJ2-3
TGTGCCTCCGGGAGCCTAGCGGGGAGCACAGATGCGCAGTATTTT
CASGSLAGSTDAQYF
>15|NA|TRBD1|TRBV18|TRBJ1-6
TGTGCCAGCTCATTGGACAGGGCAGATAATTCACCCCTCCACTTT
CASSLDRADNSPLHF
>17|many|TRBD1|TRBV11-2|TRBJ2-4
TGTGCCAGCAGCTACCCGACGACAGGGGAGACCAAAAACATTCAGTACTTC
CASSYPTTGETKNIQYF
>14|few|NA|TRBV7-2|TRBJ1-2
TGTGCCAGCAGCTTAGATCCAGTATCCTATGGCTACACCTTC
CASSLDPVSYGYTF
>13|many|NA|TRBV6-6|TRBJ2-5
TGTGCCAGCAGTTCATTTGGTCGGGAGACCCAGTACTTC
CASSSFGRETQYF
>16|once|NA|TRBV4-3|TRBJ2-1
TGCGCCAGCAGCCAAGATGGGGCTAGCCTAAACAATGAGCAGTTCTTC
CASSQDGASLNNEQFF